This T cell receptor (beta chain) was recorded in a study of blood T cell repertoires in COVID-19. As for the study in general: The United States, Italy and Spain supplied acute and convalescent COVID-19 samples. From T cells, B-cell-depleted T cells, or PBMCs came the material, which was cDNA or gDNA.

The cohort comprised adults aged roughly 18 to 95 years residing in approximately 22 US areas. Cohorts were based on clinical histories the participants reported. The length of the CDR3 is 14 residues. CDR1 SGHNT and CDR2 YYREEE come from the germline V gene (reference sequence). V lost 4 bases and J lost 9; bases outside the gene matches: 8. TCRdb's table, derived via immunoSEQ multiplex PCR, lists solely in-frame clones and lacks some. The sample gives approximately 140,000 clones, 80% to 85% of which show up once; 4.5% to 5.5% is in the top ten. This chain links TRBV5-4 with TRBJ2-1, with 9 bases aligning to TRBD2. The receptor comes from a man aged 35 to 55 with acute COVID-19. Sequencing used PBMCs or T cells enriched from blood (not recorded which). CDR3 DNA: TGTGCCAGCAGCGAAATTAGCGGGAGAGGTGAGCAGTTCTTC. The encoded protein is CASSEISGRGEQFF.